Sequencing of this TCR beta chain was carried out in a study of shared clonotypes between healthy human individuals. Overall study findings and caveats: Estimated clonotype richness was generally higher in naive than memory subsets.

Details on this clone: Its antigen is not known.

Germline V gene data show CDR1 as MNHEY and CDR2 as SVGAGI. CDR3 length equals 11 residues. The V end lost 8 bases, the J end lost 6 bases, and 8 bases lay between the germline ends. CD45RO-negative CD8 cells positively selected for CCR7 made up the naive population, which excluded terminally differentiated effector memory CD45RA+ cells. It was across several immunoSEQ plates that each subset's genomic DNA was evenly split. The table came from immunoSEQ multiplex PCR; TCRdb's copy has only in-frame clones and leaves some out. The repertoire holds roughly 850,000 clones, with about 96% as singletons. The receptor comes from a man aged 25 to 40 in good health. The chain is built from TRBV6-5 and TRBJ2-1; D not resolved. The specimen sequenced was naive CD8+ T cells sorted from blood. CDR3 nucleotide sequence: TGTGCCAGCGGGAACGGCAATGAGCAGTTCTTC. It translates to CASGNGNEQFF.